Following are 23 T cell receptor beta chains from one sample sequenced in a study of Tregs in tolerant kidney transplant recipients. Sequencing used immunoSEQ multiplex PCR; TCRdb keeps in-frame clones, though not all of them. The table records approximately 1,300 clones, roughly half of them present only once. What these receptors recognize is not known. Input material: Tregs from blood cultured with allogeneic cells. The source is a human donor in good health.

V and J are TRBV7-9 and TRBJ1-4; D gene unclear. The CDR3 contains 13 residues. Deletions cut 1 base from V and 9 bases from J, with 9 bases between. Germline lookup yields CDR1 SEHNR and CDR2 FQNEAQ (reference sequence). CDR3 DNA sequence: TGTGCCAGCAGCTTAGAGTTACCGCAAAAACTGTTTTTT. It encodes CASSLELPQKLFF.

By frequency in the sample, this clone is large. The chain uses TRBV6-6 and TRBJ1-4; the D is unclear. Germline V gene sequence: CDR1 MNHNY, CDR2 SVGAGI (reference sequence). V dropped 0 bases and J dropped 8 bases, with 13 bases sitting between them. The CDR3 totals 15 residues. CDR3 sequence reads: CASSYSGIGAEKLFF. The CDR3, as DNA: TGTGCCAGCAGTTACTCGGGGATAGGCGCGGAAAAACTGTTTTTT.

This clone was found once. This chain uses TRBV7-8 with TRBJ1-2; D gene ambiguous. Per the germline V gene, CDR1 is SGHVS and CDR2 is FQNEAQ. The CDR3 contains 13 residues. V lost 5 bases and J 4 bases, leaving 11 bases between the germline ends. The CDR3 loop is CASSLLQTYGYTF. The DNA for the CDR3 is TGTGCCAGCAGCCTTTTACAGACCTATGGCTACACCTTC.

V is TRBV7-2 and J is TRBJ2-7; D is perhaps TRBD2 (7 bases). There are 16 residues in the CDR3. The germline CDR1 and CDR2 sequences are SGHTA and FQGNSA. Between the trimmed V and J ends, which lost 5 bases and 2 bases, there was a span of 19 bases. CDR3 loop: CASSQGGGTRTYEQYF. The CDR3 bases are TGTGCCAGCAGCCAAGGGGGAGGGACCCGGACCTACGAGCAGTACTTC. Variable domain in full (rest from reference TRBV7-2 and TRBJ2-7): GAGVSQSPSNKVTEKGKDVELRCDPISGHTALYWYRQSLGQGLEFLIYFQGNSAPDKSGLPSDRFSAERTGGSVSTLTIQRTQQEDSAVYLCASSQGGGTRTYEQYFGPGTRLTVT.

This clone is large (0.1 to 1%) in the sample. The CDR3, as DNA: TGTGCCACCAGCAGAGATGCCCCCCCTCGGGGAGAGACCCAGTACTTC. It encodes CATSRDAPPRGETQYF. The chain combines TRBV15 with TRBJ2-5, with D perhaps matching TRBD2 (5 bases). Trimming removed 0 bases from V and 4 bases from J, with 15 bases in between. Germline V gene sequence: CDR1 LNHNV, CDR2 YYDKDF (reference sequence). The CDR3 spans 16 residues.

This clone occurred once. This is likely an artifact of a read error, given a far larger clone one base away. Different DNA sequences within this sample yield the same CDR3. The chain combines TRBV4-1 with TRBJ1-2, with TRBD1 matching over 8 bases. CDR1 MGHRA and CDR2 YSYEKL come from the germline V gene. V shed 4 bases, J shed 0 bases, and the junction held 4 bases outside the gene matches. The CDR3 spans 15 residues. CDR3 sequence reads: CASSPQGGTNYGYTF. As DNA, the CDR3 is TGCGCCAGCAGCCCACAGGGGGGTACTAACTATGGCTACACCTTC.

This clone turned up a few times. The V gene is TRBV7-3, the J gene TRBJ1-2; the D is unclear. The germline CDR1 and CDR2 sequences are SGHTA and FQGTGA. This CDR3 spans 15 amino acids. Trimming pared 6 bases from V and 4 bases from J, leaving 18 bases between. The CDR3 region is CASSRIRGLGYGYTF. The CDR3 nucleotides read TGTGCCAGCAGTCGGATCCGTGGGCTTGGCTATGGCTACACCTTC.

CDR3 sequence: CASSSGSILNYEQYF. DNA for the CDR3: TGTGCCAGCAGCTCCGGGTCGATATTAAACTACGAGCAGTACTTC. V is TRBV7-3 and J is TRBJ2-7; D gene unclear. Germline CDR1 and CDR2: SGHTA and FQGTGA. This CDR3 contains 15 residues. The V and J ends lost 4 bases and 3 bases respectively, with 16 bases between them.

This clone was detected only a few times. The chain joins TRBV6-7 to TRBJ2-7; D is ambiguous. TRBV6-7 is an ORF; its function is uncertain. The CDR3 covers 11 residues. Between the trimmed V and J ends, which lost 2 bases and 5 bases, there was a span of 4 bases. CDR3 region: CASSYGHEQYF. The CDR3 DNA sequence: TGTGCCAGCAGTTACGGGCACGAGCAGTACTTC.

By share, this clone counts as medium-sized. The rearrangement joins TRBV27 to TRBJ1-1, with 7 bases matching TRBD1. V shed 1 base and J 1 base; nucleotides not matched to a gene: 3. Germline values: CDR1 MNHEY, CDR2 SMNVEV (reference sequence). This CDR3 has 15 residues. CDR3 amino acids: CASSLLAGGNTEAFF. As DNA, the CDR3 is TGTGCCAGCAGTTTATTGGCAGGGGGGAACACTGAAGCTTTCTTT.

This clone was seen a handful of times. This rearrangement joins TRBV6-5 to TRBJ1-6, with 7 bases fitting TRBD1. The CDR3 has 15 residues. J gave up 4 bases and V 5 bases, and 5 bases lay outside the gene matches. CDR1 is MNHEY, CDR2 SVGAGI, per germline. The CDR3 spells CASSVRQGYNSPLHF. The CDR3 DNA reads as TGTGCCAGCAGTGTTCGACAGGGTTATAATTCACCCCTCCACTTT.

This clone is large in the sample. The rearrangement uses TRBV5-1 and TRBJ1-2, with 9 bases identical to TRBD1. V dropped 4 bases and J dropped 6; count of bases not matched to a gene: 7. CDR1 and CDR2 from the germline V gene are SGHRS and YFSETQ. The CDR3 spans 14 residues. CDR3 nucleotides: TGCGCCAGCAGCCCCGACAGGGGGAGAGATGGCTACACCTTC. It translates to CASSPDRGRDGYTF.

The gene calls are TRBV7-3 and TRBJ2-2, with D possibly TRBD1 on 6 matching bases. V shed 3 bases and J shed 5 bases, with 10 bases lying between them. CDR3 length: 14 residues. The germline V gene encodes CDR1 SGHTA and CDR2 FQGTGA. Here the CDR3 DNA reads TGTGCCAGCAGCTTTACAGGGTTAACCGGGGAGCTGTTTTTT. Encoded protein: CASSFTGLTGELFF.

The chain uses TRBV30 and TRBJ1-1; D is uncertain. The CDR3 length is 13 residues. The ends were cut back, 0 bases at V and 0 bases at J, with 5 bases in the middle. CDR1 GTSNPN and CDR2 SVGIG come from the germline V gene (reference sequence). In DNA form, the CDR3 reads TGTGCCTGGAGTGTTCGACTGAACACTGAAGCTTTCTTT. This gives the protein CAWSVRLNTEAFF.

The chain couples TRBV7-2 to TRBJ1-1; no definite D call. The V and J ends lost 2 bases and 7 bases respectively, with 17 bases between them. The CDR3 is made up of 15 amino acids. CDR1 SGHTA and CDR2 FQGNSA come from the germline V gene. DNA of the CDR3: TGTGCCAGCAGCTTATACGGCGTAGGACGCTATGAAGCTTTCTTT. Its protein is CASSLYGVGRYEAFF.

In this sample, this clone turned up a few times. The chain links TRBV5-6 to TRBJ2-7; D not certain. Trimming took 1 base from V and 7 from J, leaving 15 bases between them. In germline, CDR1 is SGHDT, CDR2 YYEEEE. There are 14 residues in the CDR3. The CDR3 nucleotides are TGTGCCAGCAGCTTGTACGGCGCTCCTACGGAGCAGTACTTC. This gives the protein CASSLYGAPTEQYF.

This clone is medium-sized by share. The CDR3 region has the DNA TGCGCCAGCAGCTTGGGCCCCCTGGCTTTCTTT. It yields the protein CASSLGPLAFF. V and J are TRBV5-1 and TRBJ1-1; D is undetermined. In germline, CDR1 is SGHRS, CDR2 YFSETQ. CDR3 length: 11 residues. The V gene lost 0 bases and the J gene lost 11 bases, with 8 bases spanning the gap.

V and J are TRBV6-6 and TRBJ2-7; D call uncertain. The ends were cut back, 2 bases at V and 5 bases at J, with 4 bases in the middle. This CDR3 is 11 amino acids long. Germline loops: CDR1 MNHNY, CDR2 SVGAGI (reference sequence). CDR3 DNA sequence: TGTGCCAGCAGTTACGGGCACGAGCAGTACTTC. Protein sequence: CASSYGHEQYF.

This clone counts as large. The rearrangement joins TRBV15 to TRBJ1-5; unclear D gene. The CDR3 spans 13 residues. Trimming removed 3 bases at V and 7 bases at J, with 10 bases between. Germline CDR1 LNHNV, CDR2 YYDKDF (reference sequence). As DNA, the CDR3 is TGTGCCACCAGCAGGGACCCGGGACAGCCCCAGCATTTT. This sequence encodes CATSRDPGQPQHF.

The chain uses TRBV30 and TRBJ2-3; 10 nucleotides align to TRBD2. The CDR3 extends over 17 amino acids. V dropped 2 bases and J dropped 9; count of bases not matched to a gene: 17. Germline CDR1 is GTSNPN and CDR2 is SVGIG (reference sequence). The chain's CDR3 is CAWSSRSRTSGPQTQYF. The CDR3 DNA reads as TGTGCCTGGAGTTCTCGGAGTAGGACTAGCGGACCGCAGACGCAGTATTTT.

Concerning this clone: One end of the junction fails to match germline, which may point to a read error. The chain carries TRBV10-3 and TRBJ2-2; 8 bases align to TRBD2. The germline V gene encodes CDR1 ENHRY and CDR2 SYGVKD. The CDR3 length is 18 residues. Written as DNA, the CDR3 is TGTGCCAGCAGTCCGCGACTCCCCGGGGGGGCGAGCACCGGGGAGCTGTTTTTT. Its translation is CASSPRLPGGASTGELFF.

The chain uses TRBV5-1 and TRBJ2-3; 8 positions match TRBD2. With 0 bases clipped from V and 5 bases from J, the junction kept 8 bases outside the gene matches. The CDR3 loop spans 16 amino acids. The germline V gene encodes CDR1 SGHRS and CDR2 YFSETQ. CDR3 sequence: CASSLGNSGEVDTQYF. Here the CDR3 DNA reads TGCGCCAGCAGCTTGGGGAATAGCGGGGAAGTAGATACGCAGTATTTT.

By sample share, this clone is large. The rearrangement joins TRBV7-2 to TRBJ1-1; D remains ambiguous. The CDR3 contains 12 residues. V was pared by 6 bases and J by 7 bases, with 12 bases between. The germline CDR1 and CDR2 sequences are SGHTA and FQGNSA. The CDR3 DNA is TGTGCCAGCAGTCTCCTTGGCGTTGAAGCTTTCTTT. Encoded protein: CASSLLGVEAFF.